Sequencing of this T cell receptor (beta chain) was carried out in a study of Ad26.COV2.S vaccination and SARS-CoV-2 variants. Germline CDR1 MGHDK, CDR2 SYGVNS. The CDR3 covers 14 residues. J was trimmed by 5 bases and V by 3 bases; bases with no gene match: 3. Libraries were prepared by immunoSEQ multiplex PCR; TCRdb keeps only in-frame clonotypes and omits some of them. Found here are more than 40,000 clones, about 80% of them singletons; the top ten hold approximately 44%. This clonotype was obtained from a human donor who had recovered from COVID-19. The chain joins TRBV25-1 to TRBJ1-5; 8 nucleotides agree with TRBD1. The source material was peripheral blood, sampled after recovery from COVID-19. This CDR3 is CASSEIQGDQPQHF. In nucleotides, the CDR3 is TGTGCCAGCAGTGAGATACAGGGGGATCAGCCCCAGCATTTT.